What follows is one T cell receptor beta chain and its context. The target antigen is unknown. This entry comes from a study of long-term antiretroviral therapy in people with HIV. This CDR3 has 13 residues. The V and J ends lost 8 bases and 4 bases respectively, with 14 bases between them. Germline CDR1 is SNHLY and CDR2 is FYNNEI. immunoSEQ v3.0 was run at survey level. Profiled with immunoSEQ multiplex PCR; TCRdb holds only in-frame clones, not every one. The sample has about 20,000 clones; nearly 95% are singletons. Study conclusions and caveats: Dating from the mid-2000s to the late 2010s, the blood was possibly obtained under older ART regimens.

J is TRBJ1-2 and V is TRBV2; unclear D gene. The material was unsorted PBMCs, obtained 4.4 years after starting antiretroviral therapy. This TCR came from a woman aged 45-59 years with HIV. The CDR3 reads CASEDPVAYGYTF. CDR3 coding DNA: TGTGCCAGCGAAGACCCAGTCGCCTATGGCTACACCTTC.